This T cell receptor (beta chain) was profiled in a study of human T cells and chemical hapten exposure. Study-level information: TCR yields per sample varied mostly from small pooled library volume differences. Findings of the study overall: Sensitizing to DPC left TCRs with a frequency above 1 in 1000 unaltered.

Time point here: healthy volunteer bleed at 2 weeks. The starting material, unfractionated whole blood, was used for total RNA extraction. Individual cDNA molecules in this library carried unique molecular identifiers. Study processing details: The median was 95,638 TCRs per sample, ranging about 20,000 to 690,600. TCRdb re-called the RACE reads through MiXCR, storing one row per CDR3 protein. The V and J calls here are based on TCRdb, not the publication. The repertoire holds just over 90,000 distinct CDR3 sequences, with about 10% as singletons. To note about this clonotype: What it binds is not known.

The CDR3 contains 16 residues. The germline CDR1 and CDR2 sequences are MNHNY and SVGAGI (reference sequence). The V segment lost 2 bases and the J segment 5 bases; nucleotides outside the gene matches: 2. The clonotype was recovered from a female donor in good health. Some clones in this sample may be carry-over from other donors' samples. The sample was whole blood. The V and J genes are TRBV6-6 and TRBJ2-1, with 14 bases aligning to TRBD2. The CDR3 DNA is TGTGCCAGCAGTTACGGACTAGCGGGAGGAAACAATGAGCAGTTCTTC. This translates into CASSYGLAGGNNEQFF.